Presented here are 11 T cell receptor beta chains from one specimen sequenced in a study of cytomegalovirus exposure and HLA in healthy donors. 60 Vbeta and 13 Jbeta primers were used in PCR. The data were produced by immunoSEQ multiplex PCR, yet TCRdb's version contains in-frame clones alone and is incomplete. The sample shows roughly 200,000 clones, about four fifths of them seen only once. The material sequenced was PBMCs. All receptors come from a woman aged 18-35 years in good health and CMV-seronegative.

Only one count was recorded for this clone. V is TRBV29-1 and J is TRBJ2-1; tentative D call: TRBD1 (5 bases). V gave up 0 bases and J gave up 8 bases, with 8 bases separating them. CDR1 and CDR2 from the germline V gene are SQVTM and ANQGSEA. This CDR3 is built from 12 residues. The CDR3 DNA is TGCAGCGTTGAAGATACCAGGGATGAGCAGTTCTTC. Translating gives CSVEDTRDEQFF.

The chain has TRBV5-4 and TRBJ2-5; no definite D call. Germline CDR1 reads SGHNT; CDR2 reads YYREEE (reference sequence). Trimming took off 2 bases at V and 4 bases at J, with 6 bases between the two ends. CDR3 size: 12 residues. This chain's CDR3 is CASSFQSETQYF. DNA of the CDR3: TGTGCCAGCAGCTTTCAGTCAGAGACCCAGTACTTC.

CDR3 in amino acids: CASSPLSYNEQFF. The CDR3 nucleotides read TGCGCCAGCAGTCCTCTGTCCTACAATGAGCAGTTCTTC. The chain joins TRBV4-1 to TRBJ2-1; D unresolved. CDR1 MGHRA and CDR2 YSYEKL come from the germline V gene. V gave up 6 bases and J gave up 1 base, with 7 bases separating them. This CDR3 region has 13 residues.

In its sample, this clone was seen once. The rearrangement joins TRBV7-9 to TRBJ2-1; 11 bases align to TRBD2. CDR3 length equals 15 residues. Germline V lookup: CDR1 SEHNR, CDR2 FQNEAQ (reference sequence). V shed 5 bases and J 5 bases; nucleotides not matched to a gene: 5. CDR3 bases: TGTGCCAGCAGCCGAGGACTAGCGGGTAACAATGAGCAGTTCTTC. Amino acids: CASSRGLAGNNEQFF.

The CDR3 DNA follows: TGTGCCAGCAGCGTAGGTCAACTAGCGGGACTGGGGGAGCAGTACTTC. It is translated as CASSVGQLAGLGEQYF. The V and J genes are TRBV9 and TRBJ2-7; 10 bases map to TRBD2. After removal of 0 bases from V and 7 bases from J, the junction contained 10 bases not matched to a gene. This CDR3 contains 16 residues. Germline values: CDR1 SGDLS, CDR2 YYNGEE.

The genes are TRBV30 and TRBJ2-2; D unclear. The CDR3 covers 12 residues. Germline lookup yields CDR1 GTSNPN and CDR2 SVGIG (reference sequence). V was shortened by 4 bases and J by 6 bases, with 9 bases between the two germline ends. The CDR3 DNA is TGTGCCTGGATGCCCCCAGCCGGGGAGCTGTTTTTT. It encodes CAWMPPAGELFF.

The CDR3 reads CSVQGIHEQYF. Here the CDR3 DNA reads TGCAGCGTACAGGGGATCCACGAGCAGTACTTC. V usage is TRBV29-1 and J usage is TRBJ2-7; 7 bases fit TRBD1. Germline V lookup: CDR1 SQVTM, CDR2 ANQGSEA. The CDR3 has 11 amino acids. The V and J ends lost 6 bases and 5 bases, in that order; junction bases with no gene match: 4.

A note on this clone: One junction end disagrees with the germline gene, perhaps due to a read error. The gene calls are TRBV7-9 and TRBJ1-6, with a tentative D call TRBD1 (5 bases). The CDR3 runs to 17 residues. From germline, CDR1 is SEHNR and CDR2 FQNEAQ (reference sequence). CDR3 coding DNA: TGTTCCAGCAGTGGCGGGGCGGGTCTTGAGGGTAATTCACCCCTCCACTTT. It encodes CSSSGGAGLEGNSPLHF.

The chain uses TRBV28 and TRBJ1-5; possibly TRBD1 for D (6 bases). Trimming removed 7 bases at V and 3 bases at J, with 31 bases between. Per the germline V gene, CDR1 is MDHEN and CDR2 is SYDVKM. The CDR3 is made up of 20 amino acids. DNA for the CDR3: TGTGCCAGCACTTTCCAAGGGGCCGCGGGGGGCCTACTCTTCAATCAGCCCCAGCATTTT. It is translated as CASTFQGAAGGLLFNQPQHF.

The chain is built from TRBV30 and TRBJ1-6; D is unresolved. Germline CDR1 and CDR2: GTSNPN and SVGIG (reference sequence). Trimming cost V 0 bases and J 6 bases, with 9 bases left between them. The CDR3 totals 14 residues. The CDR3 bases are TGTGCCTGGAGTGTAGATAGTCTTAATTCACCCCTCCACTTT. Translated, it gives CAWSVDSLNSPLHF.

This chain joins TRBV11-3 and TRBJ2-7; weak D call: TRBD1 (5 bases). This CDR3 comprises 15 residues. Trimming pared 4 bases from V and 6 bases from J, leaving 19 bases between. Germline-derived CDR1 and CDR2 are SGHNT and YENEEA. Here the CDR3 DNA reads TGTGCCAGCAGCTCAGGACATTATCTATATGGCGAGCAGTACGTC. Protein product: CASSSGHYLYGEQYV.